The next 19 T cell receptor beta chains were all read from a single sample in a study of CD8+ T cells in alopecia areata (dated by TCRdb to between 2017 and 2018). Libraries came from the immunoSEQ multiplex PCR assay. RNA was extracted from all samples and reverse transcribed into cDNA, which served as template for TCR sequencing. TCRdb took this table from immuneACCESS and kept in-frame rearrangements with V and J called. Such tables lack part of the clones; where checked against another copy, unresolved V genes explain under half of the gap, and the rest is unexplained. This sample has 270,000 or so clones in its table, and over 45% of those were observed once. The leading ten clones occupy more than 1.5% of the sample. The time point label, as the study defines it: 24 weeks on oral tofacitinib. Per the publication, the treatment or condition label means: oral pan-JAK inhibitor, 5-10 mg twice daily.

Sequences were derived from CD4+ T cells sorted from blood, sampled at week 24, from a patient treated with tofacitinib. The receptors originated from a human donor with alopecia areata.

This clone has a handful of counts. The V call is TRBV25-1, the J call TRBJ1-6; a possible D gene is TRBD1 (6 bases). Germline V gives CDR1 MGHDK, CDR2 SYGVNS. This CDR3 comprises 13 residues. V lost 4 bases and J 10 bases, leaving 11 bases between the germline ends. The CDR3: CASSGVGGSPLHF. DNA for the CDR3: TGTGCCAGCAGTGGGGTAGGGGGATCACCCCTCCACTTT.

This rearrangement joins TRBV14 to TRBJ2-3; no firm D call. V was pared by 6 bases and J by 6 bases, with 10 bases between. This CDR3 region has 12 residues. The germline V gene encodes CDR1 SGHDN and CDR2 FVKESK. CDR3 loop: CASSYVGDTQYF. CDR3 nucleotides: TGTGCCAGCAGTTACGTTGGGGATACGCAGTATTTT.

The chain joins TRBV4-1 to TRBJ2-1, with TRBD2 as a possible D gene (6 bases). The germline V gene encodes CDR1 MGHRA and CDR2 YSYEKL. V was shortened by 4 bases and J by 4 bases, with 20 bases between the two germline ends. The CDR3 has 17 residues. The CDR3 DNA sequence: TGCGCCAGCAGCCCCGCGGGGATGGGACGGGGTTACAATGAGCAGTTCTTC. Its translation is CASSPAGMGRGYNEQFF.

The chain employs TRBV20-1 and TRBJ2-7; TRBD1 might be the D (5 bases). This CDR3 contains 11 residues. Looked up from germline, CDR1 is DFQATT and CDR2 is SNEGSKA (reference sequence). V gave up 2 bases and J gave up 6 bases, with 8 bases separating them. The CDR3: CSARRQTEQYF. Written as DNA, the CDR3 is TGCAGTGCTAGACGACAGACCGAGCAGTACTTC.

On this clone itself: A much bigger clone sits one base away, suggesting this may be a read error. This CDR3 is CASSRDREETQYF. The DNA of the CDR3 is TGTGCCAGCAGCAGGGACAGGGAAGAGACCCAGTACTTC. The rearrangement uses TRBV7-8 and TRBJ2-5, with 9 bases fitting TRBD1. The ends lost 5 bases at V and 3 bases at J; junction bases unmatched: 1. CDR1 and CDR2 (germline): SGHVS, FQNEAQ. This CDR3 region has 13 residues.

A few counts support this clone. The genes are TRBV30 and TRBJ2-3; 7 bases are shared with TRBD2. V gave up 8 bases and J gave up 6 bases; unmatched junction bases: 8. The CDR3 extends over 12 amino acids. Germline CDR1 GTSNPN, CDR2 SVGIG (reference sequence). CDR3 sequence reads: CALAAIADTQYF. The CDR3 DNA is TGTGCCCTAGCGGCTATAGCTGATACGCAGTATTTT.

The chain joins TRBV30 to TRBJ1-6; possibly TRBD1 for D (5 bases). CDR3 size: 15 residues. V was trimmed by 7 bases and J by 0 bases, leaving 13 bases between them. Germline loops: CDR1 GTSNPN, CDR2 SVGIG (reference sequence). CDR3 nucleotide sequence: TGTGCCTTTAGACAGCAGAGCTCCTATAATTCACCCCTCCACTTT. This gives the protein CAFRQQSSYNSPLHF.

This chain's CDR3 is CASSQLDSLQPQHF. The CDR3 DNA reads as TGTGCCAGCTCACAGCTTGACAGCTTGCAGCCCCAGCATTTT. The V gene is TRBV18, the J gene TRBJ1-5, with a possible D match to TRBD1 (5 bases). CDR3 length: 14 residues. V lost 4 bases, J lost 7 bases, and 14 bases lay in between. Germline V gene sequence: CDR1 KGHSH, CDR2 LQKENI.

This chain links TRBV2 with TRBJ2-1; the match to TRBD2 covers 7 bases. The J segment lost 12 bases and the V segment lost 7 bases, leaving 6 bases of the junction unmatched. CDR3 length: 11 residues. Germline assignment: CDR1 SNHLY and CDR2 FYNNEI. The CDR3 DNA sequence: TGTGCCAGCACTACCTTAGCGGGGCAGTTCTTC. It translates to CASTTLAGQFF.

The chain uses TRBV30 and TRBJ1-4, with D perhaps TRBD1 (5 bases). The germline CDR1 and CDR2 sequences are GTSNPN and SVGIG (reference sequence). The CDR3 covers 12 residues. Trimming took 3 bases from V and 11 from J, leaving 13 bases between them. The CDR3 reads CAWRGEQPKLFF. The CDR3 coding sequence is TGTGCCTGGAGGGGGGAGCAGCCCAAACTGTTTTTT.

Of note for this clone: Additional DNA sequences in this sample encode the identical CDR3. This CDR3 reads CAWSVRDNQPQHF. Here the CDR3 DNA reads TGTGCCTGGAGTGTACGGGACAATCAGCCCCAGCATTTT. The V and J genes are TRBV30 and TRBJ1-5; no clear D. The CDR3 covers 13 residues. V was clipped by 0 bases and J by 3 bases, with 6 bases between them. Germline lookup yields CDR1 GTSNPN and CDR2 SVGIG (reference sequence).

This chain uses TRBV30 with TRBJ1-1; D uncertain. There are 11 residues in the CDR3. Germline V gene sequence: CDR1 GTSNPN, CDR2 SVGIG (reference sequence). Trimming stripped 1 base from V and 11 bases from J, with 11 bases between. The CDR3 coding sequence is TGTGCCTGGAGTGCCGGACCGAATGCTTTCTTT. It yields the protein CAWSAGPNAFF.

CDR3 nucleotide sequence: TGTGCCAGCAGTGAGCGACGGAACAATGAGCAGTTCTTC. Translation gives CASSERRNNEQFF. The rearrangement joins TRBV6-4 to TRBJ2-1; D is unresolved. V was shortened by 3 bases and J by 5 bases, with 8 bases between the two germline ends. The CDR3 has 13 amino acids. Germline V lookup: CDR1 MRHNA, CDR2 SNTAGT.

This clone was seen more than once but under ten times. The genes are TRBV29-1 and TRBJ2-1; 13 nucleotides agree with TRBD2. The J segment lost 9 bases and the V segment lost 7 bases, leaving 12 bases of the junction unmatched. Germline loops: CDR1 SQVTM, CDR2 ANQGSEA. CDR3 length: 15 amino acids. CDR3 coding DNA: TGCAGCGCCGTAACCACTAGCGGGGGGGCCGGTGAGCAGTTCTTC. Protein product: CSAVTTSGGAGEQFF.

This clone was observed a handful of times. V and J are TRBV7-9 and TRBJ2-6; a weak D match, TRBD2 (5 bases). Germline V CDR1 and CDR2: SEHNR, FQNEAQ (reference sequence). Trimming stripped 3 bases from V and 2 bases from J, with 5 bases between. The CDR3 extends over 14 amino acids. In nucleotides, the CDR3 is TGTGCCAGCAGCTTCGGGACTGGGGCCAACGTCCTGACTTTC. Protein: CASSFGTGANVLTF. The whole variable domain, filled in from reference TRBV7-9 and TRBJ2-6, reads DTGVSQNPRHKITKRGQNVTFRCDPISEHNRLYWYRQTLGQGPEFLTYFQNEAQLEKSRLLSDRFSAERPKGSFSTLEIQRTEQGDSAMYLCASSFGTGANVLTFGAGSRLTVL.

This clone was seen a handful of times. The rearrangement uses TRBV28 and TRBJ2-4; the D is unclear. The CDR3 runs to 17 residues. Germline V CDR1 and CDR2: MDHEN, SYDVKM. Trimming pared 5 bases from V and 3 bases from J, leaving 20 bases between. The CDR3 protein is CASSPFWPLGGKNIQYF. CDR3 nucleotides: TGTGCCAGCAGTCCCTTCTGGCCCCTAGGCGGCAAAAACATTCAGTACTTC.

The chain combines TRBV6-6 with TRBJ1-1, with 10 bases identical to TRBD1. V gave up 6 bases and J gave up 0 bases; unmatched junction bases: 7. The length of the CDR3 is 16 residues. Germline CDR1 is MNHNY and CDR2 is SVGAGI (reference sequence). CDR3 amino acids: CASSRPGQGLNTEAFF. CDR3 nucleotides: TGTGCCAGCAGCCGACCGGGACAGGGGTTGAACACTGAAGCTTTCTTT.

The chain is built from TRBV5-1 and TRBJ1-3; no definite D call. The CDR3 sequence is 15 residues long. Germline CDR1 and CDR2: SGHRS and YFSETQ. V dropped 4 bases and J dropped 0 bases, with 11 bases sitting between them. CDR3 sequence reads: CASSVDVYSGNTIYF. In DNA, the CDR3 is TGCGCCAGCAGCGTAGACGTATACTCTGGAAACACCATATATTTT.

The table lists this clone with a few counts. The gene calls are TRBV27 and TRBJ2-7; D unclear. The CDR3 consists of 13 residues. V was clipped by 3 bases and J by 3 bases, with 9 bases between them. The germline gives CDR1 MNHEY, CDR2 SMNVEV (reference sequence). The CDR3 coding sequence is TGTGCCAGCAGTTTCACACGGAACTACGAGCAGTACTTC. Amino acids: CASSFTRNYEQYF.